These T cell receptor beta chains were read from a single sample in a study of T cell responses to AZD1222 COVID-19 vaccine. The method was immunoSEQ multiplex PCR; TCRdb's version includes in-frame clones alone and lacks a portion of them. The sample lists fewer than 200,000 clones, approximately 90% occurring once. The source was peripheral blood, collected on day 0 of MenACWY control vaccination. These receptor sequences come from an adult in good health. The CDR3 runs from the conserved cysteine through the conserved F or W. The order of the fields is V gene, J gene, CDR3 protein.

V gene: TRBV12-3/TRBV12-4; J gene: TRBJ1-2; CDR3 protein: CASSPEGYTGYTF
V gene: TRBV24-1; J gene: TRBJ2-1; CDR3 protein: CATSDYAGAGQSYNEQFF
V gene: TRBV2; J gene: TRBJ1-1; CDR3 protein: CASLQAAGVYTEAFF
V gene: TRBV30; J gene: TRBJ1-5; CDR3 protein: CAWSPRTAYNQPQHF
V gene: TRBV19; J gene: TRBJ1-1; CDR3 protein: CASSMPGLNTEAFF
V gene: TRBV29-1; J gene: TRBJ2-1; CDR3 protein: CSVEGGRGGNEQFF
V gene: TRBV19; J gene: TRBJ1-2; CDR3 protein: CASSIVSVSYGYTF
V gene: TRBV5-1; J gene: TRBJ1-3; CDR3 protein: CASSLGVVRNTIYF
V gene: TRBV5-1; J gene: TRBJ1-4; CDR3 protein: CASSGQALEDEKLFF
V gene: TRBV6-8; J gene: TRBJ2-7; CDR3 protein: CASSGPRVTYEQYF
V gene: TRBV6-2/TRBV6-3; J gene: TRBJ1-1; CDR3 protein: CASSWGEGSTEAFF
V gene: TRBV27; J gene: TRBJ2-1; CDR3 protein: CASSKLSSYNEQFF
V gene: TRBV28; J gene: TRBJ1-6; CDR3 protein: CASSPHLNSPLHF
V gene: TRBV3-1/TRBV3-2; J gene: TRBJ1-2; CDR3 protein: CASSQGGLDYGYTF
V gene: TRBV19; J gene: TRBJ2-2; CDR3 protein: CASLTTPDRGWGGELFF
V gene: TRBV24-1; J gene: TRBJ2-5; CDR3 protein: CATSDHGSQETQYF
V gene: TRBV2; J gene: TRBJ2-1; CDR3 protein: CASSGAGYNEQFF